Listed here is a single TCR beta chain. Its target is not known. This specimen belongs to a study of a mutant IDH1 vaccine in newly diagnosed glioma. On the study more broadly: With temozolomide cycles, or 4-6 weeks after radiotherapy alone, vaccination was started. At week 35 came visit V12, and visit V13 followed at week 47.

Only in-frame clones appear in the TCRdb table, and some are missing; sequencing was by immunoSEQ multiplex PCR. Of about 32,000 clones in the sample, roughly 79% were seen once. Time point meaning: week 35, safety follow-up. In the vaccine, a single dose held 300 ug of the mutant IDH1 20-mer peptide, along with topical imiquimod. Patients underwent eight vaccinations, which took place in weeks 1, 3, 5, 7, 11, 15, 19 and 23. Germline CDR1 SGHAT, CDR2 FQNNGV. The ends were cut back, 7 bases at V and 10 bases at J, with 11 bases in the middle. This CDR3 spans 11 amino acids. This TCR was recovered from a woman aged 30 to 39 with glioma. Some clones in this sample may be carry-over from other donors' samples. The rearrangement uses TRBV11-2 and TRBJ2-1; TRBD2 is a possible D gene (5 bases). The input for sequencing was PBMCs, taken from a glioma patient whose treatment included an IDH1 peptide vaccine. The CDR3 DNA reads TGTGCCAGCATTGCCCGGGGAGAGCAGTTCTTC. Protein: CASIARGEQFF. Looking up the rest from reference TRBV11-2 and TRBJ2-1 gives the full variable domain: EAGVAQSPRYKIIEKRQSVAFWCNPISGHATLYWYQQILGQGPKLLIQFQNNGVVDDSQLPKDRFSAERLKGVDSTLKIQPAKLEDSAVYLCASIARGEQFFGPGTRLTVL.